This T cell receptor beta chain was recovered during a study of cytomegalovirus exposure and HLA in healthy donors. Study findings and constraints: Cytomegalovirus association was assigned to about 150 TCR beta chains.

60 Vbeta and 13 Jbeta primers were used in PCR. Data came from immunoSEQ multiplex PCR; TCRdb stores just in-frame clones and leaves some out. This sample has about 140,000 clones, with 80% found just once. Of note for this clone: Antigen unknown.

Donors sampled were nominally healthy, though unrecorded immune exposures were likely. V was pared by 4 bases and J by 7 bases, with 10 bases between. This CDR3 contains 11 residues. The germline CDR1 and CDR2 sequences are SQVTM and ANQGSEA. The chain joins TRBV29-1 to TRBJ2-5, with D tentatively TRBD1 (6 bases). The specimen sequenced was PBMCs. The origin of this receptor is a man aged 35-49 years in good health and CMV-seronegative. CDR3 sequence reads: CSVGTVRTQYF. The CDR3 DNA sequence: TGCAGCGTTGGGACAGTCCGGACCCAGTACTTC.